Below are 8 T cell receptor beta chains sequenced from a single sample in a study of T cells in Graves' hyperthyroidism and ophthalmopathy. TCR beta CDR3 regions were amplified from RNA. First-round RT-PCR with HTBI primers amplified the TCR CDR3 region. Via MiXCR, TCRdb re-called the multiplex PCR reads, giving one row per CDR3 protein. This table holds around 600,000 distinct CDR3 sequences, 15% to 18% found once. Sequencing input: blood. These receptors originate from a woman under 40 with Graves' hyperthyroidism.

This clonotype was seen a handful of times. This rearrangement joins TRBV19 to TRBJ2-1; D gene unclear. Trimming took off 3 bases at V and 10 bases at J, with 10 bases between the two ends. Germline CDR1 and CDR2: LNHDA and SQIVND (reference sequence). The CDR3 extends over 12 amino acids. The CDR3 nucleotides read TGTGCCAGTAGTATTTCGAATATAGAGCAGTTCTTC. Its protein product is CASSISNIEQFF.

The chain joins TRBV19 to TRBJ2-7; D may be TRBD1 (6 bases). The CDR3 consists of 16 residues. The germline V gene encodes CDR1 LNHDA and CDR2 SQIVND (reference sequence). Trimming cost V 6 bases and J 0 bases, with 18 bases left between them. This CDR3 reads CASSATGTHSSYEQYF. The CDR3 coding sequence is TGTGCCAGTAGCGCGACCGGGACACATAGCTCCTACGAGCAGTACTTC.

This chain connects TRBV4-3 to TRBJ1-2, with TRBD1 matching 8 bases. V shed 4 bases and J 6 bases; nucleotides not matched to a gene: 7. CDR1 and CDR2 (germline): LGHNA, YSLEER. The CDR3 length is 14 residues. The CDR3, as DNA: TGCGCCAGCAGCCTAGGACAGGGAGGCCATGGCTACACCTTC. Encoded protein: CASSLGQGGHGYTF.

This clonotype was seen many times. The chain is built from TRBV15 and TRBJ1-4; maybe TRBD1 (5 bases). The CDR3 sequence is 16 residues long. Trimming stripped 5 bases from V and 3 bases from J, with 16 bases between. Germline CDR1 is LNHNV and CDR2 is YYDKDF (reference sequence). The CDR3 protein is CATSGRKGRPNEKLFF. The CDR3 region has the DNA TGTGCCACCAGCGGGCGTAAGGGACGGCCTAATGAAAAACTGTTTTTT.

The gene calls are TRBV27 and TRBJ1-6; D call uncertain. The CDR3 consists of 14 residues. V was cut by 6 bases and J by 8 bases, with 14 bases left in between. Germline-derived CDR1 and CDR2 are MNHEY and SMNVEV (reference sequence). CDR3 region: CASSRRLDDSPLHF. In DNA form, the CDR3 reads TGTGCCAGCAGCCGCAGACTCGATGATTCACCCCTCCACTTT.

Of note for this clonotype: A much larger clone lies a single base off, so this may be a read error. This sequence joins TRBV7-9 and TRBJ2-5; D remains unclear. From germline, CDR1 is SEHNR and CDR2 FQNEAQ (reference sequence). The CDR3 has 19 amino acids. The CDR3 DNA reads as TGTGCCAGCAGCTTTTGGACCCTCGGTCGGTTACCAGGCCAAGGGACCCAGTACTTC. Its translation: CASSFWTLGRLPGQGTQYF. Using reference TRBV7-9 and TRBJ2-5 for the parts outside the CDR3, the full variable domain is DTGVSQNPRHKITKRGQNVTFRCDPISEHNRLYWYRQTLGQGPEFLTYFQNEAQLEKSRLLSDRFSAERPKGSFSTLEIQRTEQGDSAMYLCASSFWTLGRLPGQGTQYFGPGTRLLVL.

There are a few counts of this clonotype. The J gene is TRBJ1-2, the V gene TRBV5-1; weak D call: TRBD1 (5 bases). The CDR3 loop spans 14 amino acids. V was pared by 4 bases and J by 8 bases, with 18 bases between. Germline V gives CDR1 SGHRS, CDR2 YFSETQ. CDR3 amino acids: CASSPEGTGGGYTF. CDR3 DNA: TGCGCCAGCAGCCCGGAAGGGACTGGTGGCGGCTACACCTTC. Based on the CDR3 plus reference TRBV5-1 and TRBJ1-2, the full variable domain is KAGVTQTPRYLIKTRGQQVTLSCSPISGHRSVSWYQQTPGQGLQFLFEYFSETQRNKGNFPGRFSGRQFSNSRSEMNVSTLELGDSALYLCASSPEGTGGGYTFGSGTRLTVV.

Ten or more counts support this clonotype. J is TRBJ2-2 and V is TRBV6-1; 7 bases are shared with TRBD1. The CDR3 is 16 amino acids. J was trimmed by 2 bases and V by 4 bases; bases with no gene match: 7. Germline assignment: CDR1 MNHNS and CDR2 SASEGT. For the CDR3, the DNA is TGTGCCAGCAGTGGTACGACAGGGCTAAACACCGGGGAGCTGTTTTTT. It codes for CASSGTTGLNTGELFF.